This T cell receptor beta chain was recorded in a study of beta chain features in type 1 diabetes. Study-level results: Among all four CD4+ subsets, Type 1 diabetes patients had TCRB CDR3s that were moderately but significantly shorter.

Germline V gene lookup returns CDR1 SGHRS and CDR2 YFSETQ. The CDR3 contains 16 residues. The V end lost 3 bases, the J end lost 4 bases, and 19 bases lay between the germline ends. This clone was counted only a few times. No antigen is known for it. The study reverse transcribed the entire isolated RNA, so it sequenced expressed TCRB transcripts. Method: immunoSEQ multiplex PCR; TCRdb's copy keeps in-frame clones and lacks some. Found here are about 650,000 clones, approximately 13% of them singletons; the top ten hold 0.095% to 0.15%. Specimen: naive CD4+ T cells from blood. The chain joins TRBV5-1 to TRBJ2-5, with D hard to call. The TCR comes from a man aged 25 to 45 with type 1 diabetes. DNA of the CDR3: TGCGCCAGCAGCTCGATTGGATGGGGTACGGGAGAGACCCAGTACTTC. This sequence encodes CASSSIGWGTGETQYF.